These 29 T cell receptor beta chains share one sample of origin, sequenced in a study of cytomegalovirus exposure and HLA in healthy donors (dated by TCRdb to the late 2010s). The protocol used for the library was the immunoSEQ multiplex PCR assay. For the multiplex PCR, a mixture combining 60 forward primers for TCR Vbeta segments and 13 reverse primers for TCR Jbeta segments was used. Entries here come from immuneACCESS through TCRdb and include only in-frame sequences with V and J called. Some clones fail to appear in such tables; in the studies checked, an unresolved V gene covers under half of the shortfall, and the cause of the remainder is unknown. This sample has around 200,000 clones in its table, and less than 85% of those were observed once. Together, the top ten hold more than 4.5% of the sample. Sample: PBMCs. The receptors here all came from a man aged 30-40 years in good health and CMV-seropositive.

This clone turned up a few times. The rearrangement uses TRBV30 and TRBJ1-1; D is possibly TRBD1 (5 bases). Germline CDR1 reads GTSNPN; CDR2 reads SVGIG (reference sequence). The ends were cut back, 5 bases at V and 5 bases at J, with 15 bases in the middle. This CDR3 spans 13 amino acids. The CDR3 DNA is TGTGCCTGGGACAGACAGCGAAGGACTGAAGCTTTCTTT. Residues: CAWDRQRRTEAFF.

The chain employs TRBV18 and TRBJ2-2; no reliable D call. V lost 3 bases, J lost 8 bases, and 16 bases lay in between. Germline V gene lookup returns CDR1 KGHSH and CDR2 LQKENI. The CDR3 has 15 residues. Here the CDR3 reads CASSPPQFPAGELFF. The CDR3 bases are TGTGCCAGCTCACCCCCACAGTTCCCCGCGGGGGAGCTGTTTTTT.

The gene calls are TRBV5-4 and TRBJ2-3; D is ambiguous. CDR1 is SGHNT and CDR2 is YYREEE in the germline V gene (reference sequence). V was clipped by 3 bases and J by 2 bases, with 16 bases between them. The CDR3 runs to 16 residues. The CDR3: CASSSTISAHTDTQYF. CDR3 in DNA: TGTGCCAGCAGCTCCACGATCTCCGCACACACAGATACGCAGTATTTT.

The chain employs TRBV4-3 and TRBJ2-2; TRBD2 is a possible D gene (5 bases). Germline loops: CDR1 LGHNA, CDR2 YSLEER. Trimming pared 1 base from V and 7 bases from J, leaving 19 bases between. This CDR3 comprises 17 residues. The CDR3 DNA reads as TGCGCCAGCAGCCAAGTTTCAACTGGACGGGAAGGCGGGGAGCTGTTTTTT. Amino acids: CASSQVSTGREGGELFF.

The rearrangement uses TRBV19 and TRBJ1-6, with TRBD1 identical over 8 bases. With 7 bases clipped from V and 10 bases from J, the junction kept 6 bases outside the gene matches. The CDR3 spans 13 residues. Germline V gene lookup returns CDR1 LNHDA and CDR2 SQIVND (reference sequence). The CDR3 DNA sequence: TGTGCCAGTAAATCACAGGGGGAATCACCCCTCCACTTT. It specifies CASKSQGESPLHF.

This sequence joins TRBV5-1 and TRBJ2-7; D is ambiguous. Deletions cut 0 bases from V and 0 bases from J, with 7 bases between. The germline V gene encodes CDR1 SGHRS and CDR2 YFSETQ. The CDR3 spans 14 residues. CDR3 region: CASSLAQSSYEQYF. The CDR3 region has the DNA TGCGCCAGCAGCTTGGCACAGAGCTCCTACGAGCAGTACTTC.

This clone was counted between two and nine times. An end of the junction differs from the germline gene, which may be a read error. V and J are TRBV7-7 and TRBJ2-1; no definite D call. The germline CDR1 and CDR2 sequences are SSHAT and FNYEAQ (reference sequence). The length of the CDR3 is 13 residues. Here the CDR3 reads CASSLSSYNEQFF. The CDR3 DNA sequence: TGTGCTAGCAGCTTGTCTTCCTACAATGAGCAGTTCTTC.

This chain joins TRBV29-1 and TRBJ1-1; tentatively, D is TRBD1 (5 bases). The germline CDR1 and CDR2 sequences are SQVTM and ANQGSEA. CDR3 length equals 14 residues. Trimming left V 6 bases short and J 1 base short, with 15 bases between. Here the CDR3 DNA reads TGCAGCGTGAAACAGGCGACGACGAACACTGAAGCTTTCTTT. This sequence encodes CSVKQATTNTEAFF.

J is TRBJ1-2 and V is TRBV28; a weak D match, TRBD1 (5 bases). Germline lookup yields CDR1 MDHEN and CDR2 SYDVKM. This CDR3 comprises 13 residues. The V gene lost 7 bases and the J gene lost 8 bases, with 17 bases spanning the gap. This chain's CDR3 is CASNPDTEEGYTF. CDR3 nucleotide sequence: TGTGCCAGCAACCCGGACACCGAAGAGGGCTACACCTTC.

The sample holds one count of this clone. The chain combines TRBV18 with TRBJ2-7, with 8 bases identical to TRBD2. The trim removed 6 bases at V and 4 bases at J, leaving 11 bases unmatched. The CDR3 is 15 residues long. Germline CDR1 is KGHSH and CDR2 is LQKENI. The CDR3 loop reads CASSSPELAEYEQYF. In nucleotides, the CDR3 is TGTGCCAGCTCCTCCCCTGAACTAGCGGAATACGAGCAGTACTTC.

CDR3 region: CASSGAGPDTGELFF. For the CDR3, the DNA is TGTGCCAGCAGCGGGGCGGGGCCGGACACCGGGGAGCTGTTTTTT. The gene calls are TRBV9 and TRBJ2-2; D perhaps matches TRBD2 (6 bases). Trimming took off 3 bases at V and 3 bases at J, with 12 bases between the two ends. The CDR3 has 15 residues. Germline CDR1 SGDLS, CDR2 YYNGEE.

This clone was found a few times. CDR3 amino acids: CASSSTGLALTDTQYF. The CDR3 region has the DNA TGTGCCAGCAGTTCCACGGGACTAGCGTTGACAGATACGCAGTATTTT. The J gene is TRBJ2-3, the V gene TRBV28; 10 bases match TRBD2. This CDR3 contains 16 residues. Germline CDR1 is MDHEN and CDR2 is SYDVKM. Trimming at V came to 4 bases and at J to 3 bases, leaving 7 bases not matched to a gene.

V usage is TRBV7-2 and J usage is TRBJ2-4; 12 positions agree with TRBD2. This CDR3 has 17 amino acids. Trimming at V came to 1 base and at J to 6 bases, leaving 7 bases not matched to a gene. Germline V gives CDR1 SGHTA, CDR2 FQGNSA. Written as DNA, the CDR3 is TGTGCCAGCAGCTTAGTTCTAGCGGGGGGGCGGGTAAACATTCAGTACTTC. It is translated as CASSLVLAGGRVNIQYF.

The chain couples TRBV11-1 to TRBJ1-4; perhaps TRBD1 as D (5 bases). CDR1 SGHAT and CDR2 FQDESV come from the germline V gene (reference sequence). Trimming removed 3 bases at V and 2 bases at J, with 7 bases between. This CDR3 is 14 amino acids long. The CDR3 protein is CASSLRQTNEKLFF. CDR3 nucleotide sequence: TGTGCCAGCAGCTTGAGACAGACTAATGAAAAACTGTTTTTT.

This clone was seen a handful of times. V and J are TRBV29-1 and TRBJ2-7; D is possibly TRBD1 (5 bases). Germline values: CDR1 SQVTM, CDR2 ANQGSEA. V lost 1 base, J lost 6 bases, and 10 bases lay in between. The CDR3 is 12 residues long. CDR3 bases: TGCAGCGTTGAAGTGGGGCAAGGCGAGCAGTACTTC. Its translation: CSVEVGQGEQYF.

The genes are TRBV11-1 and TRBJ2-3, with 9 nucleotides matching TRBD2. The CDR3 covers 14 residues. Per germline, CDR1 SGHAT and CDR2 FQDESV (reference sequence). V shed 6 bases, J shed 5 bases, and the junction held 6 bases outside the gene matches. The CDR3: CASSQAGGKDTQYF. The CDR3 nucleotides read TGTGCCAGCAGTCAAGCGGGAGGAAAAGATACGCAGTATTTT.

The chain has TRBV30 and TRBJ1-4; 8 positions agree with TRBD1. Germline values: CDR1 GTSNPN, CDR2 SVGIG (reference sequence). This CDR3 is built from 14 residues. Losses at the gene ends were 4 bases for V and 8 bases for J; bases not matched to a gene: 9. The chain's CDR3 is CAWNPTDRDEKLFF. The CDR3, as DNA: TGTGCCTGGAACCCCACGGACAGGGACGAAAAACTGTTTTTT.

The CDR3 DNA follows: TGTGCCAGTAGTATAAGCGGCAATCAGCCCCAGCATTTT. Translating it yields CASSISGNQPQHF. The rearrangement joins TRBV19 to TRBJ1-5; no definite D call. The CDR3 runs to 13 residues. Germline CDR1 reads LNHDA; CDR2 reads SQIVND (reference sequence). V dropped 2 bases and J dropped 2 bases, with 4 bases sitting between them. The whole variable domain, filled in from reference TRBV19 and TRBJ1-5, reads DGGITQSPKYLFRKEGQNVTLSCEQNLNHDAMYWYRQDPGQGLRLIYYSQIVNDFQKGDIAEGYSVSREKKESFPLTVTSAQKNPTAFYLCASSISGNQPQHFGDGTRLSIL.

This chain uses TRBV7-2 with TRBJ2-3; 8 nucleotides match TRBD2. Germline CDR1 is SGHTA and CDR2 is FQGNSA. J was trimmed by 3 bases and V by 4 bases; bases with no gene match: 9. The CDR3 has 16 residues. CDR3 sequence (DNA): TGTGCCAGCAGCTCCCTCGGCGGGGGGTCGACAGATACGCAGTATTTT. Translation: CASSSLGGGSTDTQYF.

The gene calls are TRBV11-2 and TRBJ1-6; tentative D call: TRBD1 (6 bases). Germline V gives CDR1 SGHAT, CDR2 FQNNGV. The V and J ends lost 4 bases and 6 bases respectively, with 19 bases between them. The CDR3 runs 17 residues. The CDR3 coding sequence is TGTGCCAGCAGCTCAAGACAGGCCCGAGGTAGTAATTCACCCCTCCACTTT. Translating gives CASSSRQARGSNSPLHF.

This clone was seen at least ten times. The CDR3 is CASSLAGVYNEQFF. The CDR3 DNA follows: TGTGCCAGCAGTCTAGCGGGAGTCTACAATGAGCAGTTCTTC. The rearrangement links TRBV6-6 to TRBJ2-1, with 10 bases lining up with TRBD2. V lost 5 bases, J lost 3 bases, and 1 base stayed unmatched. Germline V CDR1 and CDR2: MNHNY, SVGAGI (reference sequence). The CDR3 runs 14 residues.

The V and J genes are TRBV9 and TRBJ2-1; TRBD1 matches at 7 bases. The V and J ends lost 3 bases and 3 bases, in that order; junction bases with no gene match: 3. Germline values: CDR1 SGDLS, CDR2 YYNGEE. The CDR3 has 14 residues. CDR3 in DNA: TGTGCCAGCAGCGGAGGGGGCCGCTACAATGAGCAGTTCTTC. Translation: CASSGGGRYNEQFF.

The J gene is TRBJ2-5, the V gene TRBV4-1, with 7 bases matching TRBD2. Judging by the DNA end, TRBJ2-7 fits better; the J call may be wrong. CDR1 is MGHRA, CDR2 YSYEKL, per germline. CDR3 length: 18 residues. The chain's CDR3 is CASSQIAGEGSGSYEQYF. The CDR3, as DNA: TGCGCCAGCAGCCAGATCGCCGGGGAGGGATCCGGCTCCTACGAGCAGTACTTC.

The chain combines TRBV5-6 with TRBJ1-2, with D perhaps TRBD1 (5 bases). Trimming pared 6 bases from V and 0 bases from J, leaving 15 bases between. Germline lookup yields CDR1 SGHDT and CDR2 YYEEEE. This CDR3 contains 15 residues. CDR3 region: CASTLGPAANYGYTF. The DNA of the CDR3 is TGTGCCAGCACCCTGGGGCCGGCAGCTAACTATGGCTACACCTTC.

This sequence joins TRBV7-2 and TRBJ2-3; D is perhaps TRBD2 (5 bases). V shed 3 bases and J shed 7 bases, with 8 bases lying between them. CDR3 length: 12 residues. Per the germline V gene, CDR1 is SGHTA and CDR2 is FQGNSA. DNA of the CDR3: TGTGCCAGCAGCTTGCGGGTTAATACGCAGTATTTT. This codes for CASSLRVNTQYF.

This chain uses TRBV2 with TRBJ2-5; perhaps TRBD1 as D (6 bases). The CDR3 length is 15 residues. The ends were cut back, 7 bases at V and 2 bases at J, with 17 bases in the middle. Germline assignment: CDR1 SNHLY and CDR2 FYNNEI. The chain's CDR3 is CASTPRATGQETQYF. CDR3 bases: TGTGCCAGCACCCCGCGGGCCACAGGGCAAGAGACCCAGTACTTC.

V and J are TRBV9 and TRBJ1-1, with TRBD1 as a possible D gene (6 bases). This CDR3 has 14 residues. Germline V lookup: CDR1 SGDLS, CDR2 YYNGEE. The V gene lost 7 bases and the J gene lost 2 bases, with 15 bases spanning the gap. The CDR3, as DNA: TGTGCCAGCGGAGGGGGGGGACACAACACTGAAGCTTTCTTT. Encoded protein: CASGGGGHNTEAFF.

This clone has just a few counts. This chain connects TRBV7-8 to TRBJ2-2; D might be TRBD1 (6 bases). V gave up 5 bases and J gave up 2 bases, with 15 bases separating them. The V gene's germline CDR1 is SGHVS and CDR2 FQNEAQ. CDR3 length: 16 amino acids. The CDR3 spells CASSHRDTPNTGELFF. The CDR3 nucleotides are TGTGCCAGCAGCCACCGGGACACCCCAAACACCGGGGAGCTGTTTTTT.

The chain combines TRBV10-3 with TRBJ1-2, with D hard to call. V was shortened by 5 bases and J by 3 bases, with 7 bases between the two germline ends. Germline CDR1 reads ENHRY; CDR2 reads SYGVKD. The length of the CDR3 is 12 residues. The CDR3 DNA follows: TGTGCCATCAGTCCCCCCGACTATGGCTACACCTTC. Residues: CAISPPDYGYTF.